This T cell receptor beta chain was retrieved from a study of CD8 T cells in Susac syndrome. Looked up from germline, CDR1 is PRHDT and CDR2 is FYEKMQ (reference sequence). The length of the CDR3 is 19 residues. Trimming cost V 10 bases and J 5 bases; bases outside gene matches: 24. TEMRA sorting used CD27 and CD45RA to define memory subsets. Among the cells sequenced were both total CD8+ and sorted CD8+ TEMRA cells. The authors negatively isolated CD8+ and CD4+ T cells and FACS-enriched TEMRA cells. RNA totalling about 0.45 to 1 ug underwent reverse transcription with random hexamers. Across 54 Vbeta and 13 Jbeta, immunoSEQ multiplex PCR amplified TCR beta CDR3. MiXCR, applied by TCRdb to the immunoSEQ multiplex PCR reads, yields one record per CDR3 protein. The table has 1,500 to 2,000 distinct CDR3 sequences, 55% to 70% seen once.

This clonotype originated in a human donor with Susac syndrome. The chain carries TRBV13 and TRBJ2-2; 8 nucleotides align to TRBD2. The sequenced sample consisted of CD8+ TEMRA cells from PBMCs. Subset denoted: FACS-sorted terminally differentiated effector memory CD8+ T cells re-expressing CD45RA (CD8+ TEMRA). The CDR3 DNA reads TGTGCCACCACCTTCTCGGTTACGGCCGGGGGGGTGTGGACCGGGGAGCTGTTTTTT. It translates to CATTFSVTAGGVWTGELFF.